Here is one T cell receptor (beta chain) with its context. This sample was taken from a study of blood T cell repertoires in COVID-19. Overall study: From the United States, Italy and Spain came samples of acute and convalescent COVID-19. From T cells, B-cell-depleted T cells, or PBMCs came the material, which was cDNA or gDNA.

The CDR3 spans 14 residues. The germline CDR1 and CDR2 sequences are MNHNY and SVGAGI (reference sequence). With 5 bases removed from V and 3 bases from J, the gap between germline ends came to 13 bases. In the original analysis: The authors estimated nucleated cell counts from reference gene primer amplification. The method was immunoSEQ multiplex PCR; TCRdb's version includes in-frame clones alone and lacks a portion of them. For V, J and clone size, that table is used; D and trimming come from the DNA. The sample gives fewer than 150,000 clones, approximately 87% of which show up once; roughly 4% is in the top ten.

The receptor was derived from a woman aged 40 to 50 with acute or convalescent COVID-19. This rearrangement joins TRBV6-6 to TRBJ1-1; tentatively, D is TRBD1 (6 bases). Sequencing was done on a sample of peripheral blood. The CDR3 DNA reads as TGTGCCAGCAGTACCACAGGGTTGGACACTGAAGCTTTCTTT. Translation: CASSTTGLDTEAFF.